The 5 T cell receptor beta chains below come from one sample, sequenced in a study of T cell repertoires in cytomegalovirus infection. TCRdb reprocessed the reads via MiXCR and lists one record per CDR3 protein. The sample yields roughly 340,000 distinct CDR3 sequences, approximately 32% seen once. Their specific antigens are unknown. Sequences were derived from cultured PBMCs, sampled from culture after CMV antigen stimulation. Source of these receptors: a human donor in good health (CMV status not recorded). Some clones in this sample may be carry-over from other donors' samples.

This rearrangement joins TRBV4-2 to TRBJ2-3; D is possibly TRBD1 (6 bases). The CDR3 is 15 amino acids. Germline values: CDR1 LGHNA, CDR2 YNFKEQ. V was trimmed by 3 bases and J by 2 bases, leaving 12 bases between them. The CDR3 reads CASSQRQDPTDTQYF. In DNA, the CDR3 is TGTGCCAGCAGCCAGAGACAGGACCCCACAGATACGCAGTATTTT.

The rearrangement joins TRBV10-3 to TRBJ1-2; D is ambiguous. Per the germline V gene, CDR1 is ENHRY and CDR2 is SYGVKD. The V end lost 0 bases, the J end lost 12 bases, and 11 bases lay between the germline ends. The CDR3 runs 12 residues. As DNA, the CDR3 is TGTGCCATCAGTGAGTCGAGGTCGATAGACACCTTC. Translation gives CAISESRSIDTF.

V gene TRBV6-1 combines with J gene TRBJ1-2; D possibly corresponds to TRBD1 (5 bases). Germline V gene lookup returns CDR1 MNHNS and CDR2 SASEGT. This CDR3 spans 15 amino acids. Deletions cut 5 bases from V and 4 bases from J, with 17 bases between. The DNA for the CDR3 is TGTGCCAGCAGTCTCGGCCAGGGACCCCTCTATGGCTACACCTTC. This codes for CASSLGQGPLYGYTF.

This clonotype showed up just a few times. The V and J genes are TRBV5-1 and TRBJ1-1; D might be TRBD1 (6 bases). The V and J ends lost 2 bases and 11 bases respectively, with 16 bases between them. Germline CDR1 is SGHRS and CDR2 is YFSETQ. The CDR3 spans 13 residues. The CDR3 sequence: CASSFEQGIGAFF. The CDR3, as DNA: TGCGCCAGCAGCTTTGAGCAGGGGATCGGGGCTTTCTTT.

This chain connects TRBV6-2 or TRBV6-3 to TRBJ2-1; the match to TRBD1 covers 9 bases. Germline CDR1 MNHEY, CDR2 SVGEGT. J lost 9 bases, V lost 0 bases, and 9 bases had no gene match. This CDR3 is 16 amino acids long. CDR3 nucleotides: TGTGCCAGCAGTTACTCTCCCGGGACAGGGAGGATTGAGCAGTTCTTC. Amino acid sequence: CASSYSPGTGRIEQFF.